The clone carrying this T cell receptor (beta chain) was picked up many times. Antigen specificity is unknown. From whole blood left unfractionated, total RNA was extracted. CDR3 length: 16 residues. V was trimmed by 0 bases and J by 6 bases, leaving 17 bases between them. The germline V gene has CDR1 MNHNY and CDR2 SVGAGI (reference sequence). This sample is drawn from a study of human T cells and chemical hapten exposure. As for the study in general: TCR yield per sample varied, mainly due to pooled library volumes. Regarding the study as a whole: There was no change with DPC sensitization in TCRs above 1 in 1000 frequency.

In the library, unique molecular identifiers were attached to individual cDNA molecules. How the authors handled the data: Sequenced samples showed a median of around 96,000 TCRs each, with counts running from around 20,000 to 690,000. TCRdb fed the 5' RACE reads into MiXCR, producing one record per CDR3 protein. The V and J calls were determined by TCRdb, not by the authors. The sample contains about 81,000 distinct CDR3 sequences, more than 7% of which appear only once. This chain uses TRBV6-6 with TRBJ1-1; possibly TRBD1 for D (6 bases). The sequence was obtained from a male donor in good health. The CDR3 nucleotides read TGTGCCAGCAGTTACTCGGGGGCTCCGAGGATCTCTGAAGCTTTCTTT. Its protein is CASSYSGAPRISEAFF.